A selection of T cell receptor beta chains follows, all from one sample in a study of identical twins. TCRdb called the 5' RACE reads again in MiXCR, with one record for every CDR3 protein. In the table there are fewer than 900,000 distinct CDR3 sequences, approximately 18% of which are singletons. This same sample was also part of a study on T cells expressing NK-cell markers.

The sequenced material came from PBMCs. Receptors were obtained from a woman aged 18-35 years in good health. Both conserved end residues are part of each CDR3. The order of the fields is J gene, D gene, clone size, V gene, CDR3 protein, CDR3 DNA. The D gene is left open where the match is weak. The size field is filled for only some rows; it gives once, few, many or a size class.

j_gene: TRBJ1-4
d_gene: -
abundance: few
v_gene: TRBV20-1
CDR3aa: CSAPLGHRFEKLFF
CDR3nt: TGCAGTGCTCCCTTAGGGCACCGATTCGAAAAACTGTTTTTT

j_gene: TRBJ2-7
d_gene: -
abundance: -
v_gene: TRBV6-1
CDR3aa: CASNRAYEQYF
CDR3nt: TGTGCCAGCAACAGGGCCTACGAGCAGTACTTC

j_gene: TRBJ2-6
d_gene: -
abundance: many
v_gene: TRBV6-5
CDR3aa: CASSTGTPEANVLTF
CDR3nt: TGTGCCAGCAGTACTGGGACACCTGAGGCCAACGTCCTGACTTTC

j_gene: TRBJ1-1
d_gene: -
abundance: -
v_gene: TRBV10-3
CDR3aa: CAISRLGNTEAFF
CDR3nt: TGTGCCATCAGTAGACTGGGGAACACTGAAGCTTTCTTT

j_gene: TRBJ2-2
d_gene: -
abundance: few
v_gene: TRBV5-1
CDR3aa: CASSSVKSILFQNTGELFF
CDR3nt: TGCGCCAGCAGCTCCGTGAAGTCCATTTTATTCCAGAACACCGGGGAGCTGTTTTTT

j_gene: TRBJ1-5
d_gene: -
abundance: once
v_gene: TRBV20-1
CDR3aa: CSARRGRPSNQPQHF
CDR3nt: TGCAGTGCTAGGAGGGGCAGACCTAGCAATCAGCCCCAGCATTTT

j_gene: TRBJ1-1
d_gene: -
abundance: few
v_gene: TRBV19
CDR3aa: CASSMGSGVRVSEAFF
CDR3nt: TGTGCCAGTAGTATGGGATCTGGGGTGAGGGTGTCTGAAGCTTTCTTT

j_gene: TRBJ1-1
d_gene: -
abundance: -
v_gene: TRBV20-1
CDR3aa: CSAWTDRLNTEAFF
CDR3nt: TGCAGTGCCTGGACAGATCGATTGAACACTGAAGCTTTCTTT

j_gene: TRBJ1-5
d_gene: -
abundance: many
v_gene: TRBV10-3
CDR3aa: CAISDQNKPQHF
CDR3nt: TGTGCCATCAGTGACCAGAACAAGCCCCAGCATTTT

j_gene: TRBJ1-1
d_gene: -
abundance: -
v_gene: TRBV12-3/TRBV12-4
CDR3aa: CASSLTDRFRTFF
CDR3nt: TGTGCCAGCAGTTTAACGGACAGATTCCGAACTTTCTTT

j_gene: TRBJ2-1
d_gene: TRBD2
abundance: -
v_gene: TRBV6-2/TRBV6-3
CDR3aa: CASSYSIEILAGDGIVNEQFF
CDR3nt: TGTGCCAGCAGTTACTCGATTGAGATACTAGCGGGAGATGGGATCGTAAATGAGCAGTTCTTC

j_gene: TRBJ1-6
d_gene: -
abundance: few
v_gene: TRBV25-1
CDR3aa: CASRERGGRSPLHF
CDR3nt: TGTGCCAGCAGGGAGCGGGGGGGCAGGTCACCCCTCCACTTT

j_gene: TRBJ2-7
d_gene: TRBD2
abundance: -
v_gene: TRBV6-1
CDR3aa: CASNPASGTYEQYF
CDR3nt: TGTGCCAGCAACCCGGCTAGCGGGACGTACGAGCAGTACTTC

j_gene: TRBJ2-7
d_gene: TRBD2
abundance: few
v_gene: TRBV7-2
CDR3aa: CASSFGLAGREQYF
CDR3nt: TGTGCCAGCAGCTTCGGACTAGCGGGAAGGGAGCAGTACTTC

j_gene: TRBJ2-1
d_gene: -
abundance: -
v_gene: TRBV7-9
CDR3aa: CASSPGEKGYNEQFF
CDR3nt: TGTGCCAGCAGCCCAGGCGAAAAAGGGTACAATGAGCAGTTCTTC